These 8 T cell receptor beta chains came from one sample sequenced in a study of tissue T cells after allogeneic stem cell transplantation. Time point defined: mouse harvest day 7 after allogeneic transplant. Each mouse received 10^7 T-cell-depleted marrow cells plus 10^6 splenic CD5+ T cells by tail vein. The method was immunoSEQ multiplex PCR; TCRdb's version includes in-frame clones alone and lacks a portion of them. The table records 6,500 to 10,000 clones, under 55% of them present only once. The sequenced material came from gut tissue. All receptors come from a female BALB/c mouse given C57BL/6 T cells with graft-versus-host disease after an allogeneic hematopoietic cell transplant.

A note on this clone: Mouse germline and gene names are used. The read finishes 1 residue shy of the CDR3 end, and the germline J gene is used to complete it. The V gene is TRBV20, the J gene TRBJ2-2; 8 positions match TRBD1. The CDR3 totals 15 residues. J was trimmed by 6 bases and V by 0 bases; bases with no gene match: 6. CDR1 GFQATS and CDR2 STVNSAI come from the germline V gene. The CDR3 protein is CGARDPGRGPGQLYF. Incomplete CDR3 DNA: TGTGGTGCTAGGGACCCCGGCAGGGGGCCCGGGCAGCTCTAC.

By frequency in the sample, this clone is medium-sized. Genes and germline come from the mouse. The read finishes 1 residue shy of the CDR3 end, and the germline J gene is used to complete it. The chain recombines TRBV13-3 with TRBJ2-4; unclear D gene. Trimming cost V 5 bases and J 0 bases, with 4 bases left between them. The germline V gene has CDR1 NNHDY and CDR2 SYVADS. The CDR3 contains 12 residues. CDR3 bases read: TGTGCCAGCAGACAGAGTCAAAACACCTTGTAC. Translating it yields CASRQSQNTLY. The whole CDR3 protein reads CASRQSQNTLYF.

Details on this clone: Gene names follow the mouse nomenclature. The CDR3 DNA, read in part, is TGCACCTGCAGGCACAGGGGGCGGAACAACCAGGCTCCGCTT. It yields the protein CTCRHRGRNNQAPL. The whole CDR3 is CTCRHRGRNNQAPLF. The gene calls are TRBV1 and TRBJ1-5, with 9 nucleotides matching TRBD1. The read halts 1 residue ahead of the CDR3 end, with the missing end drawn from the germline J gene. The germline V gene encodes CDR1 NSQYPW and CDR2 LRSPGD (reference sequence). With V trimmed by 6 bases and J by 1 base, 4 bases remained unmatched. This CDR3 has 15 residues.

This clone came up a few times. Gene names and germline match the mouse. The DNA ends 1 residue before the CDR3 does, and the rest of the CDR3 is filled in from the germline J gene. The chain recombines TRBV23 with TRBJ2-4. CDR3 size: 14 residues. Germline CDR1 reads KGHTA; CDR2 reads FQNQQP. The sequenced CDR3 bases are TGCTCCAGCAGTGCCCCGGGACCCCTAAACACCTTGTAC. Translated: CSSSAPGPLNTLY. The CDR3, in full, reads CSSSAPGPLNTLYF.

Comment on this clone: Gene names follow the mouse nomenclature. The DNA read from the CDR3 is TGTGCCAGCGGGAGGGGGGGGCGCGGGCAAGACACCCAGTAC. It specifies CASGRGGRGQDTQY. The CDR3 in full is CASGRGGRGQDTQYF. The chain uses TRBV13-2 and TRBJ2-5, with TRBD2 identical over 8 bases. Sequencing ends 1 residue short of the CDR3 end; the germline J gene provides the rest. J lost 3 bases, V lost 5 bases, and 8 bases had no gene match. CDR1 is NNHNN and CDR2 is SYGAGS in the germline V gene (reference sequence). The CDR3 spans 15 residues.

In regard to this clone: Genes and germline are mouse. The CDR3 protein is CTCSADGVNQDTQYF. CDR3 bases read: TGCACCTGCAGTGCAGATGGGGTTAACCAAGACACCCAGTAC. The chain joins TRBV1 to TRBJ2-5, with TRBD2 as a possible D gene (5 bases). The read ends 1 residue shy of where the CDR3 ends; the end is completed using the germline J gene. Germline V lookup: CDR1 NSQYPW, CDR2 LRSPGD (reference sequence). CDR3 length: 15 amino acids. Trimming left V 0 bases short and J 0 bases short, with 7 bases between.

A note on this clone: Gene names denote mouse genes. The read stops 1 residue short of the end of the CDR3; the missing end is completed from the germline J gene. This same CDR3 is encoded by further DNA sequences in the sample. The chain uses TRBV26 and TRBJ1-1, with D perhaps TRBD1 (6 bases). Germline CDR1 and CDR2: KGHPV and FQNQEV (reference sequence). With 2 bases removed from V and 4 bases from J, the gap between germline ends came to 8 bases. This CDR3 contains 13 residues. CDR3 protein: CASSLRGGTEVFF. CDR3 DNA (partial): TGTGCCAGCAGTCTGAGAGGGGGCACAGAAGTCTTC.

About this clone: The gene names here belong to mouse. The observed sequence ends 1 residue before the CDR3 terminus, with the missing tail filled in from the germline J gene. V is TRBV13-2 and J is TRBJ1-6; no clear D. TRBJ1-6 is filed as an ORF, its function uncertain. Trimming removed 0 bases from V and 11 bases from J, with 3 bases in between. CDR1 and CDR2 (germline): NNHNN, SYGAGS (reference sequence). The CDR3 runs to 11 residues. The sequenced CDR3 bases are TGTGCCAGCGGTGATGCTGCGCCCCTCTAC. It codes for CASGDAAPLY. The full-length CDR3 reads as CASGDAAPLYF.